The 20 T cell receptor beta chains below come from one sample, sequenced in a study of spatial heterogeneity in lung cancer. MiXCR, applied by TCRdb to the 5' RACE reads, yields one record per CDR3 protein. The table records about 45,000 distinct CDR3 sequences, about 6.7% of them present only once. Time point noted: sample taken at primary tumor resection. Whole RNA, isolated from tumor, nontumor lung or frozen PBMC, was sequenced without prior sorting. The starting material was PBMCs, obtained at surgery. The receptors were gathered from a female donor with early-stage non-small cell lung cancer.

At least ten counts were recorded for this clonotype. This rearrangement joins TRBV5-1 to TRBJ2-1, with 8 bases that match TRBD2. The CDR3 covers 15 residues. Germline loops: CDR1 SGHRS, CDR2 YFSETQ. V trimming: 4 bases; J trimming: 7 bases; junction bases outside the gene matches: 10. CDR3 sequence (DNA): TGCGCCAGCAGCAAAGGGGGACTAGGTCTGAATGAGCAGTTCTTC. This translates into CASSKGGLGLNEQFF.

This clonotype was seen ten or more times. The V and J genes are TRBV6-5 and TRBJ1-2, with TRBD1 matching 7 bases. Trimming took 2 bases from V and 1 from J; bases not matched to a gene: 1. This CDR3 is built from 14 residues. The germline CDR1 and CDR2 sequences are MNHEY and SVGAGI. CDR3 protein: CASSYGDSNYGYTF. The DNA for the CDR3 is TGTGCCAGCAGTTACGGGGACAGTAACTATGGCTACACCTTC.

V and J are TRBV15 and TRBJ2-7, with D possibly being TRBD1 or TRBD2 (5 bases each). The germline V gene has CDR1 LNHNV and CDR2 YYDKDF (reference sequence). The V end was cut by 4 bases, the J end by 6 bases, with 13 bases between. The length of the CDR3 is 13 residues. The CDR3 region has the DNA TGTGCCACCAGCAACGGGGACCACCGCGAGCAGTACTTC. Translation gives CATSNGDHREQYF.

This clonotype appeared many times. The chain employs TRBV7-2 and TRBJ2-7; weak D call: TRBD1 (6 bases). Germline V gene data show CDR1 as SGHTA and CDR2 as FQGNSA. The ends were cut back, 4 bases at V and 4 bases at J, with 14 bases in the middle. This CDR3 has 14 residues. The CDR3 DNA reads TGTGCCAGCAGCTCCCCCGGGACACAATACGAGCAGTACTTC. It codes for CASSSPGTQYEQYF.

This clonotype was seen many times. The chain is built from TRBV6-2 or TRBV6-3 and TRBJ2-2, with D perhaps matching TRBD2 (7 bases). Germline-derived CDR1 and CDR2 are MNHEY and SVGEGT. The CDR3 length is 14 residues. V was trimmed by 6 bases and J by 1 base, leaving 9 bases between them. The CDR3 coding sequence is TGTGCCAGCAGGGGGGGGCTGAACACCGGGGAGCTGTTTTTT. Translated: CASRGGLNTGELFF.

This clonotype was observed many times. The rearrangement joins TRBV4-1 to TRBJ2-7; maybe TRBD2 (5 bases). This CDR3 has 14 amino acids. Trimming pared 0 bases from V and 6 bases from J, leaving 12 bases between. CDR1 and CDR2 (germline): MGHRA, YSYEKL. CDR3: CASSQDSGTLEQYF. The CDR3 region has the DNA TGCGCCAGCAGCCAAGACAGCGGCACCCTCGAGCAGTACTTC.

The chain carries TRBV7-2 and TRBJ2-3; 7 bases align to TRBD2. The CDR3 spans 15 residues. The V segment lost 5 bases and the J segment 5 bases; nucleotides outside the gene matches: 10. Germline V CDR1 and CDR2: SGHTA, FQGNSA. The CDR3 loop is CASSPRSSGKDTQYF. CDR3 coding DNA: TGTGCCAGCAGCCCACGCTCTAGCGGCAAAGATACGCAGTATTTT.

This clonotype was counted at least ten times. The V gene is TRBV4-1, the J gene TRBJ2-2; D is uncertain. The CDR3 extends over 14 amino acids. Germline CDR1 reads MGHRA; CDR2 reads YSYEKL. Trimming removed 0 bases from V and 6 bases from J, with 8 bases in between. CDR3 DNA: TGCGCCAGCAGCCAAGACTGGAGCGCCGGGGAGCTGTTTTTT. Translation: CASSQDWSAGELFF.

In its sample, this clonotype was seen many times. This rearrangement joins TRBV20-1 to TRBJ1-1; 8 positions agree with TRBD1. Germline V gives CDR1 DFQATT, CDR2 SNEGSKA (reference sequence). The CDR3 has 13 amino acids. V dropped 5 bases and J dropped 1; count of bases not matched to a gene: 3. CDR3 in DNA: TGCAGTGCTCCCGGGACAGGGAACACTGAAGCTTTCTTT. Its protein is CSAPGTGNTEAFF.

This clonotype was counted a few times. This chain links TRBV7-6 with TRBJ1-5, with D uncertain. The CDR3 has 12 residues. Germline V gene lookup returns CDR1 SGHVS and CDR2 FNYEAQ. Trimming took 4 bases from V and 4 from J, leaving 5 bases between them. In DNA form, the CDR3 reads TGTGCCAGCAGCTCATATAATCAGCCCCAGCATTTT. Protein sequence: CASSSYNQPQHF.

This clonotype was observed at least ten times. This chain joins TRBV10-3 and TRBJ1-1; 12 nucleotides agree with TRBD1. In germline, CDR1 is ENHRY, CDR2 SYGVKD. The CDR3 is made up of 17 amino acids. V lost 1 base to trimming and J lost 2 bases; unmatched junction nucleotides: 5. The CDR3 sequence is CAISEFRDRGPNTEAFF. The CDR3 coding sequence is TGTGCCATCAGTGAGTTCCGGGACAGGGGGCCAAACACTGAAGCTTTCTTT.

This clonotype was recorded at least ten times. The CDR3 is CSALSPGNEQFF. CDR3 in DNA: TGCAGCGCCCTAAGTCCGGGTAATGAGCAGTTCTTC. The rearrangement joins TRBV29-1 to TRBJ2-1; D remains unclear. V was pared by 7 bases and J by 7 bases, with 14 bases between. CDR1 is SQVTM, CDR2 ANQGSEA, per germline. The CDR3 has 12 residues.

The table lists this clonotype with many counts. This chain links TRBV4-1 with TRBJ2-7; weak D call: TRBD1 (6 bases). The CDR3 sequence is 16 residues long. Germline V gene sequence: CDR1 MGHRA, CDR2 YSYEKL. Trimming stripped 1 base from V and 0 bases from J, with 13 bases between. CDR3 region: CASSQGTTGFSYEQYF. In DNA, the CDR3 is TGCGCCAGCAGCCAAGGAACAACAGGGTTCTCCTACGAGCAGTACTTC.

This clonotype was recorded a few times. V is TRBV5-6 and J is TRBJ2-3; tentatively, D is TRBD2 (6 bases). Germline lookup yields CDR1 SGHDT and CDR2 YYEEEE. V was cut by 2 bases and J by 3 bases, with 10 bases left in between. The CDR3 loop spans 14 amino acids. CDR3 nucleotides: TGTGCCAGCAGCTTACGGACTACTACAGATACGCAGTATTTT. Translation gives CASSLRTTTDTQYF.

This clonotype has a count of ten or more. The rearrangement uses TRBV24-1 and TRBJ2-1; 10 nucleotides match TRBD1. CDR3 length: 17 residues. J gave up 4 bases and V 5 bases, and 10 bases lay outside the gene matches. Germline V CDR1 and CDR2: KGHDR, SFDVKD. CDR3 amino acids: CATSGHSGTGDYNEQFF. CDR3 DNA: TGTGCCACCAGTGGCCATTCCGGGACAGGGGATTACAATGAGCAGTTCTTC.

This chain links TRBV10-2 with TRBJ1-2; D gene unclear. CDR1 and CDR2 (germline): WSHSY, SAAADI. The CDR3 has 13 residues. Trimming removed 7 bases at V and 5 bases at J, with 14 bases between. The CDR3 spells CASIGQAGYGYTF. The CDR3 DNA follows: TGCGCCAGCATCGGGCAGGCCGGATATGGCTACACCTTC.

This clonotype has only a few counts. The chain employs TRBV7-8 and TRBJ1-2; TRBD1 matches 8 bases. There are 15 residues in the CDR3. CDR1 SGHVS and CDR2 FQNEAQ come from the germline V gene. The V segment lost 5 bases and the J segment 4 bases; nucleotides outside the gene matches: 9. CDR3 coding DNA: TGTGCCAGCAGCGCAGACAGGGGCCCCCTCTATGGCTACACCTTC. Amino acid sequence: CASSADRGPLYGYTF.

This clonotype was seen at least ten times. The rearrangement uses TRBV24-1 and TRBJ2-3; perhaps TRBD1 as D (6 bases). CDR3 length: 16 residues. In germline, CDR1 is KGHDR, CDR2 SFDVKD. Trimming left V 1 base short and J 4 bases short, with 14 bases between. CDR3 DNA: TGTGCCACCAGTGATTTCGGACAGACGTGGGCAGATACGCAGTATTTT. Translating gives CATSDFGQTWADTQYF.

This clonotype was counted only a few times. The V call is TRBV7-9, the J call TRBJ1-4, with 7 positions matching TRBD1. The V gene end was trimmed by 4 bases and the J gene end by 5 bases; junction bases not matched to a gene: 13. The CDR3 contains 17 residues. Germline lookup yields CDR1 SEHNR and CDR2 FQNEAQ (reference sequence). The CDR3 nucleotides read TGTGCCAGCAGCTCCCGCGGAGGGGGCGAGGGGAATGAAAAACTGTTTTTT. This encodes CASSSRGGGEGNEKLFF.

This clonotype was observed a handful of times. This sequence joins TRBV20-1 and TRBJ2-3; a weak D match, TRBD1 (6 bases). Germline V gene sequence: CDR1 DFQATT, CDR2 SNEGSKA (reference sequence). The CDR3 has 13 residues. Trimming shortened V by 7 bases and J by 4 bases, and 15 bases separated the two germline ends. CDR3 sequence reads: CSGYRAESDTQYF. The CDR3 region has the DNA TGCAGTGGTTACAGGGCTGAGTCAGATACGCAGTATTTT.